The 23 T cell receptor beta chains below all came from one sample that was sequenced in a study of blood T cell repertoires in COVID-19. Method: immunoSEQ multiplex PCR; TCRdb's copy keeps in-frame clones and lacks some. In the table there are about 100,000 clones, about 77% of which are singletons. The sample was peripheral blood. Receptors were obtained from a woman between 65 and 79 years old with acute or convalescent COVID-19.

The genes are TRBV19 and TRBJ1-1, with a tentative D call TRBD1 (6 bases). This CDR3 has 15 amino acids. In germline, CDR1 is LNHDA, CDR2 SQIVND (reference sequence). V dropped 6 bases and J dropped 4 bases, with 18 bases sitting between them. The CDR3 bases are TGTGCCAGTAGGAGACAGGATCTGCTGTCCACTGAAGCTTTCTTT. Protein: CASRRQDLLSTEAFF.

The CDR3 reads CASSLKGVSGNTIYF. DNA of the CDR3: TGTGCCAGCAGCCTTAAGGGGGTATCTGGAAACACCATATATTTT. This rearrangement joins TRBV7-9 to TRBJ1-3, with D perhaps TRBD1 (6 bases). The germline gives CDR1 SEHNR, CDR2 FQNEAQ (reference sequence). The V gene lost 5 bases and the J gene lost 1 base, with 12 bases spanning the gap. The CDR3 is 15 amino acids.

This clone occurred a few times. The chain recombines TRBV19 with TRBJ1-1; TRBD1 agrees at 7 bases. The CDR3 totals 15 residues. Germline V gene lookup returns CDR1 LNHDA and CDR2 SQIVND (reference sequence). J lost 8 bases, V lost 2 bases, and 11 bases had no gene match. CDR3 protein: CASSISGQARYEAFF. The CDR3 DNA is TGTGCCAGTAGTATATCTGGACAGGCCCGTTACGAAGCTTTCTTT. Together with reference TRBV19 and TRBJ1-1, the CDR3 gives the full variable domain: DGGITQSPKYLFRKEGQNVTLSCEQNLNHDAMYWYRQDPGQGLRLIYYSQIVNDFQKGDIAEGYSVSREKKESFPLTVTSAQKNPTAFYLCASSISGQARYEAFFGQGTRLTVV.

The chain employs TRBV5-1 and TRBJ1-1; D gene unclear. V lost 0 bases and J 3 bases, leaving 9 bases between the germline ends. Germline CDR1 reads SGHRS; CDR2 reads YFSETQ. The CDR3 runs to 14 residues. Here the CDR3 reads CASSLGIQDTEAFF. Written as DNA, the CDR3 is TGCGCCAGCAGCTTGGGGATTCAGGACACTGAAGCTTTCTTT.

This clone was seen more than once but under ten times. J is TRBJ1-5 and V is TRBV27, with a weak D call TRBD1 (5 bases). The germline gives CDR1 MNHEY, CDR2 SMNVEV (reference sequence). The CDR3 length is 16 residues. Trimming removed 8 bases from V and 2 bases from J, with 19 bases in between. The CDR3 reads CASGRRGGGGNQPQHF. In DNA form, the CDR3 reads TGTGCCAGCGGACGTCGTGGTGGGGGGGGCAATCAGCCCCAGCATTTT.

The rearrangement joins TRBV14 to TRBJ1-1, with TRBD1 matching over 7 bases. Germline V CDR1 and CDR2: SGHDN, FVKESK. This CDR3 has 17 residues. The V segment lost 4 bases and the J segment 0 bases; nucleotides outside the gene matches: 11. For the CDR3, the DNA is TGTGCCAGCAGCCTGCGGACAGGAACACAACTGAACACTGAAGCTTTCTTT. This codes for CASSLRTGTQLNTEAFF.

This chain uses TRBV11-2 with TRBJ2-3, with D possibly matching TRBD1 (5 bases). The germline V and J ends were trimmed by 0 bases and 0 bases, with 13 bases remaining between them. The germline V gene encodes CDR1 SGHAT and CDR2 FQNNGV. The CDR3 contains 17 residues. The CDR3 region has the DNA TGTGCCAGCAGCTTAGAGGGTGCAGGGATTAGCACAGATACGCAGTATTTT. It codes for CASSLEGAGISTDTQYF.

The chain joins TRBV9 to TRBJ1-4, with a weak D call TRBD1 (5 bases). V lost 3 bases, J lost 3 bases, and 9 bases lay in between. CDR3 size: 14 residues. Germline values: CDR1 SGDLS, CDR2 YYNGEE. The CDR3 reads CASSGGGPNEKLFF. The CDR3 bases are TGTGCCAGCAGCGGGGGCGGTCCTAATGAAAAACTGTTTTTT. The complete variable domain, with remaining parts taken from reference TRBV9 and TRBJ1-4, reads DSGVTQTPKHLITATGQRVTLRCSPRSGDLSVYWYQQSLDQGLQFLIQYYNGEERAKGNILERFSAQQFPDLHSELNLSSLELGDSALYFCASSGGGPNEKLFFGSGTQLSVL.

The CDR3 region is CASSVRDRAHTEAFF. CDR3 nucleotide sequence: TGTGCCAGCAGCGTCCGGGACAGGGCTCACACTGAAGCTTTCTTT. The gene calls are TRBV3-1 (or the pseudogene TRBV3-2) and TRBJ1-1; 9 bases align to TRBD1. Germline V gene data show CDR1 as LGHDT and CDR2 as YNNKEL (reference sequence). CDR3 length equals 15 residues. The trim removed 5 bases at V and 3 bases at J, leaving 7 bases unmatched.

This chain connects TRBV5-8 to TRBJ1-2; 7 bases are a match to TRBD1. CDR3 length: 14 residues. Germline loops: CDR1 SGHTS, CDR2 YDEGEE. V trimming: 4 bases; J trimming: 4 bases; junction bases outside the gene matches: 7. The CDR3 spells CASSPGQLRYGYTF. The CDR3 DNA is TGTGCCAGCAGCCCGGGACAGCTCCGCTATGGCTACACCTTC.

The chain recombines TRBV7-3 with TRBJ2-2; no definite D call. Germline values: CDR1 SGHTA, CDR2 FQGTGA. V was cut by 5 bases and J by 5 bases, with 6 bases left in between. The CDR3 totals 12 residues. This CDR3 reads CASSPVTGELFF. In DNA form, the CDR3 reads TGTGCCAGCAGCCCCGTTACCGGGGAGCTGTTTTTT.

This clone has more than one count but fewer than ten. The chain has TRBV3-1 (or the pseudogene TRBV3-2) and TRBJ1-1; D is possibly TRBD1 (5 bases). The V end lost 4 bases, the J end lost 4 bases, and 19 bases lay between the germline ends. Germline CDR1 LGHDT, CDR2 YNNKEL (reference sequence). The CDR3 is 16 amino acids. The CDR3 nucleotides are TGTGCCAGCAGCCGGACGGGGACTGTTGGTGGCACTGAAGCTTTCTTT. It encodes CASSRTGTVGGTEAFF.

This sequence joins TRBV6-5 and TRBJ1-4; 7 bases align to TRBD1. CDR3 size: 14 residues. Unmatched junction bases numbered 7, after V lost 5 bases and J lost 7 bases. From germline, CDR1 is MNHEY and CDR2 SVGAGI. CDR3 nucleotide sequence: TGTGCCAGCAGTAGACAGGGAGGAGGTGAAAAACTGTTTTTT. Translation: CASSRQGGGEKLFF.

This clone was observed once. The chain employs TRBV11-1 and TRBJ1-6; D is uncertain. The germline V and J ends were trimmed by 1 base and 10 bases, with 8 bases remaining between them. There are 13 residues in the CDR3. CDR1 and CDR2 from the germline V gene are SGHAT and FQDESV (reference sequence). CDR3 coding DNA: TGTGCCAGCAGCTTAGTCGGGTACTCACCCCTCCACTTT. Translation: CASSLVGYSPLHF.

This clone was detected once. This chain uses TRBV3-1 (or the pseudogene TRBV3-2) with TRBJ1-4; tentative D call: TRBD1 (5 bases). This CDR3 is 14 amino acids long. The germline V gene has CDR1 LGHDT and CDR2 YNNKEL (reference sequence). Trimming left V 6 bases short and J 12 bases short, with 20 bases between. CDR3 protein: CASRPQGSAMELFF. The CDR3, as DNA: TGTGCCAGCAGACCCCAGGGCAGCGCGATGGAACTGTTTTTT.

The chain recombines TRBV20-1 with TRBJ1-1, with D maybe TRBD1 (5 bases). The CDR3 contains 11 residues. Germline V lookup: CDR1 DFQATT, CDR2 SNEGSKA (reference sequence). Trimming removed 3 bases at V and 4 bases at J, with 6 bases between. CDR3 DNA sequence: TGCAGTGCTAGCGGGGGCACTGAAGCTTTCTTT. This gives the protein CSASGGTEAFF.

The CDR3 here is CAWSIGARGYTF. In DNA, the CDR3 is TGTGCCTGGAGTATAGGGGCGCGTGGCTACACCTTC. The chain carries TRBV30 and TRBJ1-2; possibly TRBD1 for D (5 bases). The CDR3 is 12 amino acids. CDR1 is GTSNPN and CDR2 is SVGIG in the germline V gene (reference sequence). Trimming pared 2 bases from V and 7 bases from J, leaving 11 bases between.

This chain joins TRBV7-2 and TRBJ1-1; D gene uncertain. Trimming cost V 2 bases and J 6 bases, with 10 bases left between them. There are 13 residues in the CDR3. CDR1 and CDR2 (germline): SGHTA, FQGNSA. CDR3 sequence (DNA): TGTGCCAGCAGCTTATATGACGGAGCTGAAGCTTTCTTT. This gives the protein CASSLYDGAEAFF.

The V and J genes are TRBV4-3 and TRBJ2-2, with unresolved D. The CDR3 length is 16 residues. Trimming removed 1 base from V and 6 bases from J, with 15 bases in between. CDR1 is LGHNA, CDR2 YSLEER, per germline. The CDR3 spells CASSQGAGQVPGELFF. The CDR3 nucleotides are TGCGCCAGCAGCCAAGGGGCTGGGCAGGTCCCCGGGGAGCTGTTTTTT.

The DNA of the CDR3 is TGTGCCAGCAGTTTAAGTGGGACAGGGGGCAATGAGCAGTTCTTC. Translation: CASSLSGTGGNEQFF. The rearrangement joins TRBV27 to TRBJ2-1; 11 positions agree with TRBD1. From germline, CDR1 is MNHEY and CDR2 SMNVEV (reference sequence). This CDR3 is 15 amino acids long. J gave up 6 bases and V 2 bases, and 3 bases lay outside the gene matches.

The gene calls are TRBV5-1 and TRBJ1-1, with D uncertain. V lost 0 bases, J lost 7 bases, and 13 bases lay in between. Germline V CDR1 and CDR2: SGHRS, YFSETQ. This CDR3 spans 14 amino acids. The CDR3 sequence: CASSLERGIVEAFF. In nucleotides, the CDR3 is TGCGCCAGCAGCTTGGAACGGGGAATTGTTGAAGCTTTCTTT.

A note on this clone: The same CDR3 arises from other DNA sequences in this sample as well. The chain uses TRBV18 and TRBJ1-1; possible D gene TRBD1, 5 bases. The CDR3 loop spans 12 amino acids. Germline CDR1 and CDR2: KGHSH and LQKENI. The V and J ends lost 5 bases and 3 bases respectively, with 7 bases between them. For the CDR3, the DNA is TGTGCCAGCTCAGACAGAGACACTGAAGCTTTCTTT. This gives the protein CASSDRDTEAFF.

The chain links TRBV28 to TRBJ1-6; D not certain. The CDR3 extends over 18 amino acids. Germline V gene data show CDR1 as MDHEN and CDR2 as SYDVKM. The ends were cut back, 3 bases at V and 7 bases at J, with 22 bases in the middle. Here the CDR3 reads CASSLSAVRRTWNSPLHF. CDR3 coding DNA: TGTGCCAGCAGTTTGAGCGCAGTCCGGAGGACGTGGAATTCACCCCTCCACTTT.